Listed below are T cell receptor beta chains from one sample, sequenced in a study of technical replicates of blood from several donors. Profiled with immunoSEQ multiplex PCR; TCRdb holds only in-frame clones, not every one. The table has roughly 72,000 clones, around 94% seen once. Material: T cells isolated from PBMCs. The source is a human donor in good health. The CDR3 runs from the conserved cysteine through the conserved F or W. D genes are given only for firm matches. Where a row states a size, it is once, few, many or the class of an expanded clone; other rows omit it.

>TRBV27|TRBJ1-5|NA|NA
TGTGCCAGCAGTTTAATGGGGGGTAGCGATCAGCCCCAGCATTTT
CASSLMGGSDQPQHF
>TRBV6-9|TRBJ1-2|TRBD1|NA
TGTGCCAGCAGTAACCCCGGGACAGCTTGTTATGGCTACACCTTC
CASSNPGTACYGYTF
>TRBV7-9|TRBJ1-1|TRBD1|NA
TGTGCCAGCACGGGACAGGGGGACACTGAAGCTTTCTTT
CASTGQGDTEAFF
>TRBV18|TRBJ1-3|NA|NA
TGTGCCAGCTCCGCGGACAGCTCTGGAAACACCATATATTTT
CASSADSSGNTIYF
>TRBV28|TRBJ2-1|TRBD2|NA
TGTGCCAGCAGTATAGAGGGTCTAGCGGGGGAGCAGTTCTTC
CASSIEGLAGEQFF
>TRBV27|TRBJ2-1|TRBD1|once
TGTGCCAGCAGCCGCGGGACAGGGGGGTATGAGCAGTTCTTC
CASSRGTGGYEQFF
>TRBV6-5|TRBJ1-1|TRBD1|NA
TGTGCCAGCAGTTTCGGGACAGGGCCCATGAACACTGAAGCTTTCTTT
CASSFGTGPMNTEAFF
>TRBV28|TRBJ1-5|TRBD1|once
TGTGCCAGCAGGGGACAGGAGGTTAGCAATCAGCCCCAGCATTTT
CASRGQEVSNQPQHF
>TRBV11-2|TRBJ2-7|NA|NA
TGTGCCAGCAGCTTAGGCCAGGGCAGGGAGCAGTACTTC
CASSLGQGREQYF
>TRBV27|TRBJ2-1|TRBD2|NA
TGTGCCAGCAGTTTGACTAGCGGGTTTATGGATGAGCAGTTCTTC
CASSLTSGFMDEQFF
>TRBV5-1|TRBJ2-1|TRBD2|NA
TGCGCCAGCCGGTTACTAGCGGACAATGAGCAGTTCTTC
CASRLLADNEQFF
>TRBV7-2|TRBJ2-2|TRBD1|once
TGTGCCAGCAGCGCTGCCACAGGGGGCCTTTATACCGGGGAGCTGTTTTTT
CASSAATGGLYTGELFF
>TRBV6-5|TRBJ1-2|NA|NA
TGTGCCAGCAGTTACCACAGGGAAAGAAACTATGGCTACACCTTC
CASSYHRERNYGYTF
>TRBV28|TRBJ2-2|TRBD2|NA
TGTGCCAGCAGGCGGGAGGTCGGAACCGGGGAGCTGTTTTTT
CASRREVGTGELFF
>TRBV20-1|TRBJ1-2|TRBD1|once
TGCAGTGCTTACAGGGGGCAAGGCTACACCTTC
CSAYRGQGYTF
>TRBV2|TRBJ1-5|NA|NA
TGTGCCAGCGGAGGTTTGAGTAGCAATCAGCCCCAGCATTTT
CASGGLSSNQPQHF
>TRBV28|TRBJ1-1|NA|NA
TGTGCCAGCAGTTCCCCGGGGGACACTGAAGCTTTCTTT
CASSSPGDTEAFF
>TRBV9|TRBJ2-2|TRBD2|NA
TGTGCCAGCAGCGTCGGGGGGGCCTCCGGGGAGCTGTTTTTT
CASSVGGASGELFF
>TRBV6-5|TRBJ2-2|NA|NA
TGTGCCAGCAGTTACCGGGACACCCGGTTCACCGGGGAGCTGTTTTTT
CASSYRDTRFTGELFF
>TRBV4-2|TRBJ1-1|TRBD1|NA
TGTGCCAGCAGCCAAGCTTTAGACTGGACAGGTCCGCCTGAAGCTTTCTTT
CASSQALDWTGPPEAFF